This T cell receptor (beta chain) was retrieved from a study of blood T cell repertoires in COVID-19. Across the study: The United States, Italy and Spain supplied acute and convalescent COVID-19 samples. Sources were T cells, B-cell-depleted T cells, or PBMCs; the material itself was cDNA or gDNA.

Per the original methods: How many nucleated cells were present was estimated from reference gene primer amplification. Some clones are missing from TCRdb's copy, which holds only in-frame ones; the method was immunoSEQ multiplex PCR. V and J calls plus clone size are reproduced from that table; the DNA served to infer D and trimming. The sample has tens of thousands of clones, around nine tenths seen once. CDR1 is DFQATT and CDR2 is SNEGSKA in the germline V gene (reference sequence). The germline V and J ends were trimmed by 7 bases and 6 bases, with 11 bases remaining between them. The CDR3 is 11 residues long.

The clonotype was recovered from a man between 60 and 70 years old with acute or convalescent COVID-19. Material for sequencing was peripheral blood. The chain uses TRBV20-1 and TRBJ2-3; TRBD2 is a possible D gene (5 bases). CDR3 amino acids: CSVWTGDTQYF. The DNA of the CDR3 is TGCAGTGTTTGGACGGGGGATACGCAGTATTTT.